The present entry profiles one T cell receptor (beta chain) with its context. The antigen is undetermined. Clones were sequenced by immunoSEQ multiplex PCR, and TCRdb holds only the in-frame ones, with some missing. The table includes 55,000 to 80,000 clones, roughly 86% detected once. The source of the sample is a study of OX40 agonist ivuxolimab in advanced cancers. Study details: Patients received ivuxolimab, an agonistic anti-OX40 (CD134) antibody. Partial responses were achieved by three patients, of whom one had hepatocellular carcinoma and two had cutaneous melanoma. Dose-escalation patients were diagnosed with hepatocellular carcinoma, melanoma, renal cell cancer or head and neck cancer. Findings and limits, study-wide: CD8+ T cells were the subset that, on average, had more expanded clones than CD4+.

This CDR3 comprises 15 residues. The TCR originated in an adult with an advanced solid tumor such as melanoma, head and neck, liver or kidney cancer. The material was CD4+ or CD8+ T cells sorted from blood, obtained in a trial of the OX40 agonist ivuxolimab. The V call is TRBV21-1, the J call TRBJ1-4; the table calls TRBD1, which could not be checked here. TRBV21-1 is assigned pseudogene status. The CDR3 DNA reads as TGTGCCAGCAGCAAAGATAACAGGGGTGGTGAAAAACTGTTTTTT. Its translation: CASSKDNRGGEKLFF.